One and the same sample provided the 10 T cell receptor beta chains below, sequenced in a study of blood T cell repertoires in COVID-19. Clones were read by immunoSEQ multiplex PCR, and TCRdb kept only the in-frame ones, dropping some. The sample gives 200,000 to 250,000 clones, roughly 75% of which show up once; approximately 6% is in the top ten. The sample was peripheral blood. The origin of the receptors is a woman aged 70-85 years with acute or convalescent COVID-19.

The CDR3 reads CASSVGNRGSSGNTIYF. CDR3 bases: TGTGCCAGCAGCGTAGGGAATAGGGGAAGCTCTGGAAACACCATATATTTT. The chain recombines TRBV9 with TRBJ1-3; a weak D match, TRBD1 (5 bases). The CDR3 length is 17 residues. V lost 0 bases, J lost 0 bases, and 13 bases lay in between. The germline gives CDR1 SGDLS, CDR2 YYNGEE.

This clone has only one observation. The chain carries TRBV15 and TRBJ2-7; D call uncertain. This CDR3 has 13 residues. Germline V gene sequence: CDR1 LNHNV, CDR2 YYDKDF (reference sequence). Trimming pared 5 bases from V and 4 bases from J, leaving 12 bases between. CDR3 in amino acids: CATSGVEEYEQYF. CDR3 DNA: TGTGCCACCAGCGGCGTAGAGGAGTACGAGCAGTACTTC.

This chain joins TRBV29-1 and TRBJ2-7; D is uncertain. This CDR3 contains 14 residues. Trimming left V 4 bases short and J 0 bases short, with 13 bases between. Germline V gene data show CDR1 as SQVTM and CDR2 as ANQGSEA. CDR3 nucleotide sequence: TGCAGCGTTGCGTTACTCATGAGCTCCTACGAGCAGTACTTC. Translating gives CSVALLMSSYEQYF.

This rearrangement joins TRBV2 to TRBJ1-5; 8 bases map to TRBD1. Losses at the gene ends were 8 bases for V and 1 base for J; bases not matched to a gene: 7. CDR3 length equals 15 residues. The germline V gene has CDR1 SNHLY and CDR2 FYNNEI. The CDR3 coding sequence is TGTGCCAGCCAACCCAGACAGGGGAGCAATCAGCCCCAGCATTTT. Amino acid sequence: CASQPRQGSNQPQHF.

The J gene is TRBJ2-7, the V gene TRBV29-1; 10 bases line up with TRBD2. The CDR3 loop spans 15 amino acids. The J segment lost 3 bases and the V segment lost 1 base, leaving 6 bases of the junction unmatched. CDR1 and CDR2 (germline): SQVTM, ANQGSEA. The CDR3 protein is CSVEVGGLAIYEQYF. The CDR3 DNA follows: TGCAGCGTTGAAGTCGGGGGACTAGCGATCTACGAGCAGTACTTC.

The count of this clone is one. The chain is built from TRBV28 and TRBJ1-5; 10 bases are a match to TRBD1. The ends lost 5 bases at V and 5 bases at J; junction bases unmatched: 6. The CDR3 is 15 residues long. From germline, CDR1 is MDHEN and CDR2 SYDVKM. This CDR3 reads CASSVGTGVDQPQHF. In nucleotides, the CDR3 is TGTGCCAGCAGTGTCGGGACAGGGGTGGATCAGCCCCAGCATTTT.

The rearrangement joins TRBV6-6 to TRBJ1-6; the D is unclear. The CDR3 runs 15 residues. V was pared by 2 bases and J by 5 bases, with 10 bases between. Per the germline V gene, CDR1 is MNHNY and CDR2 is SVGAGI (reference sequence). The CDR3 spells CASSYGGGDNSPLHF. CDR3 sequence (DNA): TGTGCCAGCAGTTACGGAGGCGGAGATAATTCACCCCTCCACTTT.

The chain combines TRBV10-2 with TRBJ2-1, with 7 bases that match TRBD2. V dropped 6 bases and J dropped 5; count of bases not matched to a gene: 1. In germline, CDR1 is WSHSY, CDR2 SAAADI. The CDR3 covers 12 residues. The CDR3 region has the DNA TGCGCCAGCAGAGGACTAGACAATGAGCAGTTCTTC. Encoded protein: CASRGLDNEQFF.

The V call is TRBV27, the J call TRBJ2-3; no reliable D call. The CDR3 consists of 16 residues. V lost 5 bases, J lost 0 bases, and 15 bases lay in between. The germline V gene has CDR1 MNHEY and CDR2 SMNVEV (reference sequence). CDR3 sequence: CASSPRKRLSTDTQYF. In DNA, the CDR3 is TGTGCCAGCAGTCCCCGTAAGAGGTTGAGCACAGATACGCAGTATTTT.

This clone was recorded a few times. The chain employs TRBV5-1 and TRBJ1-1; 7 positions agree with TRBD1. J lost 1 base, V lost 0 bases, and 3 bases had no gene match. The V gene's germline CDR1 is SGHRS and CDR2 YFSETQ. The CDR3 has 15 residues. CDR3 sequence reads: CASSLADRENTEAFF. In nucleotides, the CDR3 is TGCGCCAGCAGCTTGGCCGACAGGGAGAACACTGAAGCTTTCTTT.